This TCR beta chain was found in a study of CD8 T cells in ankylosing spondylitis. CDR1 DFQATT and CDR2 SNEGSKA come from the germline V gene (reference sequence). The CDR3 extends over 13 amino acids. With 3 bases removed from V and 1 base from J, the gap between germline ends came to 10 bases. TCRdb redid the calling of the 5' RACE reads with MiXCR, one entry per CDR3 protein. The profile shows around 25,000 distinct CDR3 sequences, 13% of them singletons. The sample holds a few counts of this clonotype. The rearrangement uses TRBV20-1 and TRBJ2-7; D gene uncertain. The origin of this receptor is a male donor with ankylosing spondylitis or in good health (not recorded which). Sequencing was done on a sample of blood. CDR3 in amino acids: CSARGPTSYEQYV. The DNA of the CDR3 is TGCAGTGCTAGGGGCCCGACTTCCTACGAGCAGTACGTC.